This passage covers 7 T cell receptor beta chains from one sample sequenced in a study of metastatic and nonmetastatic thyroid tumors. TCRdb re-called the PCR reads with MiXCR. This sample has 5,000 to 7,000 clones, with about 32% found just once. Patients underwent thyroid surgery, and none had received any treatment before it. Material: tumor tissue. All receptors come from a female donor with papillary thyroid cancer or a benign thyroid nodule (not recorded which). Some clones in this sample may be carry-over from other donors' samples.

CDR3 sequence reads: CSAGAAGGPQALYEQYF. The CDR3 DNA sequence: TGCAGTGCCGGGGCGGCGGGAGGGCCCCAGGCGTTGTACGAGCAGTACTTC. The chain has TRBV20-1 and TRBJ2-7; TRBD2 matches at 9 bases. Germline values: CDR1 DFQATT, CDR2 SNEGSKA (reference sequence). This CDR3 spans 17 amino acids. V lost 6 bases and J lost 4; bases outside the gene matches: 19.

The V call is TRBV14, the J call TRBJ1-2; D is uncertain. Trimming left V 4 bases short and J 5 bases short, with 11 bases between. There are 13 residues in the CDR3. Germline CDR1 reads SGHDN; CDR2 reads FVKESK. CDR3 region: CASSRLGGYGYTF. The CDR3 DNA follows: TGTGCCAGCAGCCGACTGGGAGGATATGGCTACACCTTC. Variable domain in full (rest from reference TRBV14 and TRBJ1-2): EAGVTQFPSHSVIEKGQTVTLRCDPISGHDNLYWYRRVMGKEIKFLLHFVKESKQDESGMPNNRFLAERTGGTYSTLKVQPAELEDSGVYFCASSRLGGYGYTFGSGTRLTVV.

This clone has a handful of counts. The rearrangement joins TRBV7-2 to TRBJ1-3, with 7 bases that match TRBD1. Germline lookup yields CDR1 SGHTA and CDR2 FQGNSA. The length of the CDR3 is 15 residues. Trimming cost V 1 base and J 4 bases; bases outside gene matches: 4. The CDR3 sequence: CASSLGPQGGNTIYF. CDR3 bases: TGTGCCAGCAGCTTAGGACCACAGGGGGGAAACACCATATATTTT. The full variable domain, completed using reference TRBV7-2 and TRBJ1-3, is GAGVSQSPSNKVTEKGKDVELRCDPISGHTALYWYRQSLGQGLEFLIYFQGNSAPDKSGLPSDRFSAERTGGSVSTLTIQRTQQEDSAVYLCASSLGPQGGNTIYFGEGSWLTVV.

This clone was counted many times. The chain uses TRBV12-3 or TRBV12-4 and TRBJ1-5; 9 nucleotides agree with TRBD1. There are 14 residues in the CDR3. The ends lost 6 bases at V and 7 bases at J; junction bases unmatched: 7. The CDR3 DNA sequence: TGTGCCAGCAGCCCGACAGGGGGTGCGCAGCCCCAGCATTTT. The encoded protein is CASSPTGGAQPQHF.

With respect to this clone: Likely a read error: the CDR3 ends without its conserved phenylalanine or tryptophan. The chain has TRBV20-1 and TRBJ2-7; 7 bases are shared with TRBD1. From germline, CDR1 is DFQATT and CDR2 SNEGSKA (reference sequence). The CDR3 has 14 residues. J gave up 1 base and V 6 bases, and 9 bases lay outside the gene matches. CDR3 loop: CSAINTGASYEQYI. In DNA, the CDR3 is TGCAGTGCAATCAACACAGGGGCATCCTACGAGCAGTACATC.

This clone is labeled medium-sized. The chain uses TRBV7-2 and TRBJ1-3; D is possibly TRBD1 (6 bases). Germline V gene lookup returns CDR1 SGHTA and CDR2 FQGNSA. The CDR3 is 18 residues long. V dropped 2 bases and J dropped 0 bases, with 17 bases sitting between them. CDR3 sequence reads: CASSLSRGRLFSGNTIYF. CDR3 bases: TGTGCCAGCAGCTTATCCAGGGGCAGACTCTTCTCTGGAAACACCATATATTTT.

This clone was recorded many times. Sequence at one end of the junction differs from germline and may be a read error. This sample includes further DNA sequences coding for the same CDR3. The chain uses TRBV20-1 and TRBJ1-4; a weak D match, TRBD1 (6 bases). This CDR3 spans 13 amino acids. Germline values: CDR1 DFQATT, CDR2 SNEGSKA (reference sequence). CDR3 loop: CSARAGGWEKLFF. For the CDR3, the DNA is TGCAGTGCTAGGGCCGGGGGCTGGGAAAAACTGTTTTTC.